A selection of T cell receptor beta chains follows, all from one sample in a study of long-term antiretroviral therapy in people with HIV. Some clones are missing from TCRdb's copy, which holds only in-frame ones; the method was immunoSEQ multiplex PCR. The top ten hold 7% to 9% of the sample, which has tens of thousands of clones, about 96% seen once. Sequencing was performed on unsorted PBMCs, taken roughly 6.2 years after starting antiretroviral therapy. The receptors stem from a man aged 25-45 years with HIV. CDR3s leave out the opening cysteine and the closing phenylalanine or tryptophan. Clone size is given for some rows only: seen once, a few or many times, or a class if the clone is expanded.

abundance	v_gene	j_gene	CDR3aa
NA	TRBV6-5	TRBJ2-7	ASSYEKGRSYEQY
NA	TRBV5-1	TRBJ2-3	ASSLEAFWTDTQY
NA	TRBV4-2	TRBJ2-7	ASSQELASGVSSYEQY
NA	TRBV6-5	TRBJ2-3	ASGTARTDTQY
NA	TRBV7-8	TRBJ2-1	ASTTGLAWQF
NA	TRBV14	TRBJ2-3	ASSRVGGGTDTQY
NA	TRBV29-1	TRBJ2-2	SVERGSGTGELF
NA	TRBV6-1	TRBJ1-4	ASSEGAHEKLF
NA	TRBV11-2	TRBJ2-1	ASSLTRDDEQF
NA	TRBV11-2	TRBJ2-3	ASSLIQGVGADTQY
NA	TRBV4-3	TRBJ2-2	ASSQDARPLISNTGELF
NA	TRBV7-9	TRBJ2-5	ASSLAGGAVKTQY
NA	TRBV12-5	TRBJ2-7	ASGWGLAGGPYEQY
NA	TRBV5-5	TRBJ1-5	ASSWDRDQPQH
NA	TRBV5-1	TRBJ2-3	ASQTGSTDTQY
NA	TRBV27	TRBJ1-4	ASRSGSAGEKLF
NA	TRBV6-4	TRBJ2-1	ASSANDGPYNEQF
NA	TRBV5-1	TRBJ2-3	ASSATTVPDTQY
NA	TRBV30	TRBJ2-5	ACEGGGMTQY
NA	TRBV5-6	TRBJ2-2	ASSLGAGFTGELF
NA	TRBV4-2	TRBJ2-3	ASSQGTSGGADTQY
NA	TRBV6-5	TRBJ1-2	ASNHREFGYT
NA	TRBV6-5	TRBJ1-1	ASSRTYSNTEAF
NA	TRBV5-5	TRBJ1-2	ASSLGTGPLRIADYGYT
NA	TRBV6-1	TRBJ2-7	ASRDRGSYEQY
NA	TRBV11-2	TRBJ2-3	ASSPGTSRDTDTQY
NA	TRBV7-9	TRBJ2-5	ASSLAGTLGGETQY
NA	TRBV2	TRBJ1-4	ASSPDRGGGEKLF
NA	TRBV18	TRBJ1-2	ASSPDQSHGYT
NA	TRBV18	TRBJ2-2	ASSMTGAYTGELF
NA	TRBV9	TRBJ2-1	ASSEGDYYEDEQF
NA	TRBV7-9	TRBJ2-7	ASSRDSGEQY
NA	TRBV7-9	TRBJ2-7	ASSNRDTYEQY
NA	TRBV7-8	TRBJ1-4	ASSLRYREANEKLF
NA	TRBV9	TRBJ2-1	ASSVGGLAGVLPYNEQF
NA	TRBV19	TRBJ2-7	ASTPSPVTYEQY
NA	TRBV9	TRBJ2-2	ASSESPYSTGELF
NA	TRBV5-4	TRBJ1-4	ASSKKGQGNEKLF
NA	TRBV6-6	TRBJ2-7	ASSIDRRTSYEQY
NA	TRBV7-2	TRBJ2-1	ATNRGRSYNEQF
NA	TRBV19	TRBJ1-5	ASSIRSPGEPQH
NA	TRBV30	TRBJ2-2	ARGQNTGELF
NA	TRBV28	TRBJ1-1	ASSTPGTGGTNEAF
NA	TRBV9	TRBJ1-1	ASSLSDSMHTEAF
NA	TRBV6-1	TRBJ2-7	ASSEGAGGLYEQY
NA	TRBV18	TRBJ1-2	ASSFDRGVGYGYT
once	TRBV5-6	TRBJ1-6	ASSWGRDHSSPLH
NA	TRBV5-6	TRBJ2-5	ASTPGGSGAQY
NA	TRBV7-2	TRBJ1-2	ASSFGQDYGYT
NA	TRBV7-9	TRBJ1-1	ASSLEGLMNTEAF
NA	TRBV5-3	TRBJ2-1	ARSLPSTSGGSYNEQF
NA	TRBV7-2	TRBJ2-5	ASSRNTGGAETQY
NA	TRBV5-1	TRBJ2-3	ASSLNTRGATDTQY